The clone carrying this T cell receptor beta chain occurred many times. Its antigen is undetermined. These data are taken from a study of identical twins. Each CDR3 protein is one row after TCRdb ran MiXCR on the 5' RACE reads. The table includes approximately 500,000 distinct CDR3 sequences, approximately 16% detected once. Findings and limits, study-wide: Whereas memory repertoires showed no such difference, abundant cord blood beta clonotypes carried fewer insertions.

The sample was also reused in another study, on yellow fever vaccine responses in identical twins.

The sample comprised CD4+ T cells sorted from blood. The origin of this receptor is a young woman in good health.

CDR3 loop: CASSQSGTPLHF. The CDR3 DNA reads TGTGCCAGCAGCCAATCGGGAACGCCCCTCCACTTT. This chain connects TRBV3-1 to TRBJ1-6; D unresolved. Trimming left V 2 bases short and J 13 bases short, with 9 bases between. The V gene's germline CDR1 is LGHDT and CDR2 YNNKEL (reference sequence). The CDR3 has 12 amino acids. Supplemented by reference TRBV3-1 and TRBJ1-6, the full variable domain reads DTAVSQTPKYLVTQMGNDKSIKCEQNLGHDTMYWYKQDSKKFLKIMFSYNNKELIINETVPNRFSPKSPDKAHLNLHINSLELGDSAVYFCASSQSGTPLHFGNGTRLTVT.